This T cell receptor (beta chain) was recorded in a study of identical twins. One entry per CDR3 protein, called by TCRdb with MiXCR from the 5' RACE reads. The sample consists of over 250,000 distinct CDR3 sequences, roughly 9% of them appearing once. About this clonotype: What it binds is unknown.

Study outcomes and limitations: Less excess twin sharing appeared in beta out-of-frame sequences. The authors drew conclusions from cross-sectional statistical analysis rather than following the same donors. With abundant cord blood beta clonotypes, insertions were fewer; memory repertoires showed no such pattern. Recombination models fit unrelated individuals' TCR alpha sharing but underestimated twins'.

This same sample was also taken into another study, of yellow fever vaccine responses in identical twins.

This clonotype originated in a woman in her late teens or twenties in good health. What was sequenced was CD8+ T cells sorted from blood.

CDR3: CAISESGYDTEAFF. The CDR3 DNA reads TGTGCCATCAGCGAATCAGGGTATGACACTGAAGCTTTCTTT. The rearrangement links TRBV10-3 to TRBJ1-1, with TRBD1 as a possible D gene (5 bases). CDR3 length: 14 amino acids. V was pared by 6 bases and J by 3 bases, with 14 bases between. Per germline, CDR1 ENHRY and CDR2 SYGVKD.